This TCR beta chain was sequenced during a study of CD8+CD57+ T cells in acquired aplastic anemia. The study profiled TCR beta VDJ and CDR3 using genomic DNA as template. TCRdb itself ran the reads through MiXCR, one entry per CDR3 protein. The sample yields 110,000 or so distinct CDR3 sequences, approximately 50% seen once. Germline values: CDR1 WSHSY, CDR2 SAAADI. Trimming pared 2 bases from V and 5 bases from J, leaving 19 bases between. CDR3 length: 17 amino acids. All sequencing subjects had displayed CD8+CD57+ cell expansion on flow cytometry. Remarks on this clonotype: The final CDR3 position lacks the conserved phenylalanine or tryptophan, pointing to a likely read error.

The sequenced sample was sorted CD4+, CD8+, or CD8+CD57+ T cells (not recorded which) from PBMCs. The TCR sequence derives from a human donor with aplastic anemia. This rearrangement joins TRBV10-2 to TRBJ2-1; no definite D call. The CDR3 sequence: CASSEMGAANGHNEQFS. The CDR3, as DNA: TGCGCCAGCAGTGAGATGGGCGCGGCAAATGGGCACAATGAGCAGTTCTCC.